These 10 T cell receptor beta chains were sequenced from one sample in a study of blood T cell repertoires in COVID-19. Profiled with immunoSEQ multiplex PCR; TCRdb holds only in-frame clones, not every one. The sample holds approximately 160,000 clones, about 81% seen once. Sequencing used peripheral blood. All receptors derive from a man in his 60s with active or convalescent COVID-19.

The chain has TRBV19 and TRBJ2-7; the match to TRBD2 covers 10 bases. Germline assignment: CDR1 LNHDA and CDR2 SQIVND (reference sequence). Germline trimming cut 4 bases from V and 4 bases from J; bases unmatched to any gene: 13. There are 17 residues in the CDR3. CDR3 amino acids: CASSSWTSGPSGYEQYF. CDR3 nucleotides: TGTGCCAGTAGTAGTTGGACTAGCGGCCCGAGTGGGTACGAGCAGTACTTC.

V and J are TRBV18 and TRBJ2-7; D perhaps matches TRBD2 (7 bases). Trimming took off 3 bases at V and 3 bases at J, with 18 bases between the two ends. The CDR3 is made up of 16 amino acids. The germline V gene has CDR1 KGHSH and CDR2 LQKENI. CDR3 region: CASSPLGLGGIYEQYF. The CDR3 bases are TGTGCCAGCTCACCCCTCGGACTAGGGGGAATCTACGAGCAGTACTTC. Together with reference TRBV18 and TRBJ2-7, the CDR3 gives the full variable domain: NAGVMQNPRHLVRRRGQEARLRCSPMKGHSHVYWYRQLPEEGLKFMVYLQKENIIDESGMPKERFSAEFPKEGPSILRIQQVVRGDSAAYFCASSPLGLGGIYEQYFGPGTRLTVT.

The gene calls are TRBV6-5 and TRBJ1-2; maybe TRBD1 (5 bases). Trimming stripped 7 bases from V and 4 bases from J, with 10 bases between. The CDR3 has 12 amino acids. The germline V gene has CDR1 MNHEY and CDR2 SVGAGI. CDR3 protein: CASTGDSYGYTF. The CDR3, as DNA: TGTGCCAGCACCGGCGACAGCTATGGCTACACCTTC.

The CDR3 loop reads CASSPGTSGGPTYF. The CDR3 coding sequence is TGTGCCAGCAGCCCCGGGACTAGCGGGGGGCCCACCTACTTC. The chain joins TRBV7-7 to TRBJ2-5, with 15 bases matching TRBD2. The germline V gene has CDR1 SSHAT and CDR2 FNYEAQ (reference sequence). The V and J ends lost 5 bases and 14 bases, in that order; junction bases with no gene match: 9. The CDR3 contains 14 residues.

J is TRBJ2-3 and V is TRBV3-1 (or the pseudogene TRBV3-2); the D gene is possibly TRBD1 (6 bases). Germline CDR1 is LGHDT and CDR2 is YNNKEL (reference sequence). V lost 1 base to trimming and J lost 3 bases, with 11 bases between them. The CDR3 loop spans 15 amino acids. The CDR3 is CASSQAQGWTDTQYF. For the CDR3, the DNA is TGTGCCAGCAGCCAAGCCCAGGGGTGGACAGATACGCAGTATTTT.

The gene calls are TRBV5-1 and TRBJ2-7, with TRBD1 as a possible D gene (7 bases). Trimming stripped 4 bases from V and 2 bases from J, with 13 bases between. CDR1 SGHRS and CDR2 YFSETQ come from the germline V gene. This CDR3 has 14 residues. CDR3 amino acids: CASSAGQFPYEQYF. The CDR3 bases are TGCGCCAGCAGCGCGGGACAGTTCCCCTACGAGCAGTACTTC.

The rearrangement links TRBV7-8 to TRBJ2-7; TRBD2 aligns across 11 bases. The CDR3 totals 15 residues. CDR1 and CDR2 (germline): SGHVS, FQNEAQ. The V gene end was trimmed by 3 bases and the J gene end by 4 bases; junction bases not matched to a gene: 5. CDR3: CASSFRRTSGYEQYF. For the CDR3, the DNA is TGTGCCAGCAGCTTTCGCAGGACTAGCGGGTACGAGCAGTACTTC. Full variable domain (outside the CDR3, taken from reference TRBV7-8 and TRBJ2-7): GAGVSQSPRYKVAKRGQDVALRCDPISGHVSLFWYQQALGQGPEFLTYFQNEAQLDKSGLPSDRFFAERPEGSVSTLKIQRTQQEDSAVYLCASSFRRTSGYEQYFGPGTRLTVT.

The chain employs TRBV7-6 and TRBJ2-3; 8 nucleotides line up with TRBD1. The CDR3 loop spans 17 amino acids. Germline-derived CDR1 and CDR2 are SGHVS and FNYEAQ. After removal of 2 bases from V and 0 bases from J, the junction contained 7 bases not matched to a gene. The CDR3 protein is CASSLRPGDRSTDTQYF. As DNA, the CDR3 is TGTGCCAGCAGCTTAAGGCCTGGGGACAGGAGCACAGATACGCAGTATTTT.

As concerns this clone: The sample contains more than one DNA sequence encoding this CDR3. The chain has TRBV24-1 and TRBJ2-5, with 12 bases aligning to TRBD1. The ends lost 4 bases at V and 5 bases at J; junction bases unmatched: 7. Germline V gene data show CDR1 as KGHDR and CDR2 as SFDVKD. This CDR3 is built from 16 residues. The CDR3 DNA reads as TGTGCCACCAGTGACACCGGGACAGGGGGCGGTGAGACCCAGTACTTC. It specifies CATSDTGTGGGETQYF.

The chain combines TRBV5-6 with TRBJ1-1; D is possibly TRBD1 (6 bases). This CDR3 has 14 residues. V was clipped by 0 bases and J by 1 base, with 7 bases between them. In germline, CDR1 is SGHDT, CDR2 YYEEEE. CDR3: CASSLEDRNTEAFF. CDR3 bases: TGTGCCAGCAGCTTGGAGGACAGGAACACTGAAGCTTTCTTT.